This entry lists 24 T cell receptor beta chains sequenced from one sample in a study of blood T cells in healthy people across ages. A second PCR, run for about 7 to 11 cycles, used a sample-barcoded 5' primer plus a J-beta primer mix. TCRdb reprocessed the 5' RACE reads via MiXCR and lists one record per CDR3 protein. In the table there are just under 900,000 distinct CDR3 sequences, around 28% of which are singletons. Sequences were obtained from blood. Source of these receptors: a woman of 80 years or more in good health.

The chain uses TRBV3-1 and TRBJ1-2; D gene unclear. Trimming removed 4 bases from V and 4 bases from J, with 10 bases in between. This CDR3 region has 13 residues. Germline CDR1 reads LGHDT; CDR2 reads YNNKEL (reference sequence). The CDR3 sequence is CASSPSVSYGYTF. Here the CDR3 DNA reads TGTGCCAGCAGCCCGTCAGTTTCCTATGGCTACACCTTC.

This clonotype occurred a few times. CDR3 coding DNA: TGTGCCAGCAGCGGACAGGGTCTCAACGAGCAGTACTTC. It is translated as CASSGQGLNEQYF. The chain carries TRBV6-5 and TRBJ2-5, with TRBD1 identical over 8 bases. With the DNA end fitting TRBJ2-7 better, the J assignment may be wrong. CDR3 length equals 13 residues. The germline gives CDR1 MNHEY, CDR2 SVGAGI.

The sample holds a few counts of this clonotype. A much larger clone differs by one base, so this may be a read error. The chain links TRBV6-6 to TRBJ2-3; 8 bases map to TRBD2. This CDR3 is 16 amino acids long. The germline gives CDR1 MNHNY, CDR2 SVGAGI (reference sequence). Here the CDR3 reads CASSGQAGGNTDMQYF. CDR3 sequence (DNA): TGTGCCAGCAGTGGCCAGGCGGGGGGAAATACAGATATGCAGTATTTT.

This clonotype was observed many times. This rearrangement joins TRBV10-3 to TRBJ2-7; TRBD2 might be the D (5 bases). The germline V gene encodes CDR1 ENHRY and CDR2 SYGVKD. The CDR3 is 13 amino acids. Trimming cost V 2 bases and J 3 bases, with 8 bases left between them. CDR3 coding DNA: TGTGCCATCAGTGAGGAGAGGGACTACGAGCAGTACTTC. Translating gives CAISEERDYEQYF.

This sequence joins TRBV27 and TRBJ1-2; perhaps TRBD1 as D (6 bases). Per germline, CDR1 MNHEY and CDR2 SMNVEV (reference sequence). The CDR3 extends over 16 amino acids. Trimming removed 0 bases from V and 4 bases from J, with 15 bases in between. The CDR3 region is CASSLSLGASGYGYTF. DNA of the CDR3: TGTGCCAGCAGTTTATCTCTGGGGGCTAGCGGCTATGGCTACACCTTC.

Worth noting for this clonotype: This could be a read error, since a much larger clone is one nucleotide away. This rearrangement joins TRBV3-1 to TRBJ1-6; D gene ambiguous. In germline, CDR1 is LGHDT, CDR2 YNNKEL (reference sequence). The CDR3 spans 14 residues. In nucleotides, the CDR3 is TGTGCCAGCAGCCAAGGGCAGAATAATTCACCCCCCCACTTT. Translating gives CASSQGQNNSPPHF.

The sample holds many counts of this clonotype. V and J are TRBV12-3 or TRBV12-4 and TRBJ2-3, with TRBD2 identical over 11 bases. The CDR3 spans 17 residues. V was pared by 1 base and J by 5 bases, with 8 bases of the junction left unmatched. Written as DNA, the CDR3 is TGTGCCAGCAGTTTAGGTAGCGGGGGGGCCCGGAGAGATACGCAGTATTTT. Amino acid sequence: CASSLGSGGARRDTQYF.

Of note for this clonotype: This may stem from a read error, because a much larger clone lies one nucleotide away. The chain has TRBV25-1 and TRBJ2-5, with D unclear. The CDR3 totals 10 residues. Per the germline V gene, CDR1 is MGHDK and CDR2 is SYGVNS. Trimming took off 7 bases at V and 5 bases at J, with 5 bases between the two ends. CDR3 in DNA: TGTGCCAGCATGATGGAGACCCAGTACTTC. This codes for CASMMETQYF. Variable domain in full (rest from reference TRBV25-1 and TRBJ2-5): EADIYQTPRYLVIGTGKKITLECSQTMGHDKMYWYQQDPGMELHLIHYSYGVNSTEKGDLSSESTVSRIRTEHFPLTLESARPSHTSQYLCASMMETQYFGPGTRLLVL.

This chain links TRBV30 with TRBJ1-1; 7 positions match TRBD1. The J segment lost 3 bases and the V segment lost 2 bases, leaving 12 bases of the junction unmatched. Germline V CDR1 and CDR2: GTSNPN, SVGIG (reference sequence). This CDR3 is 16 amino acids long. Written as DNA, the CDR3 is TGTGCCTGGAGTACCGGGTCCGGGACAGCCTACACTGAAGCTTTCTTT. Translated, it gives CAWSTGSGTAYTEAFF.

The table lists this clonotype with many counts. V and J are TRBV5-1 and TRBJ2-1; TRBD2 aligns across 10 bases. Losses at the gene ends were 0 bases for V and 8 bases for J; bases not matched to a gene: 11. This CDR3 has 17 residues. Germline lookup yields CDR1 SGHRS and CDR2 YFSETQ. CDR3: CASSLGLSAGGPHEQFF. The CDR3 DNA is TGCGCCAGCAGCTTGGGATTGTCAGCGGGGGGGCCTCATGAGCAGTTCTTC. The full variable domain, in which reference TRBV5-1 and TRBJ2-1 provide the parts outside the CDR3, is KAGVTQTPRYLIKTRGQQVTLSCSPISGHRSVSWYQQTPGQGLQFLFEYFSETQRNKGNFPGRFSGRQFSNSRSEMNVSTLELGDSALYLCASSLGLSAGGPHEQFFGPGTRLTVL.

Only a few counts were recorded for this clonotype. The chain carries TRBV6-2 or TRBV6-3 and TRBJ2-3; D not resolved. CDR3 size: 17 residues. Between the trimmed V and J ends, which lost 5 bases and 0 bases, there was a span of 18 bases. The germline V gene encodes CDR1 MNHEY and CDR2 SVGEGT. CDR3 DNA sequence: TGTGCCAGCAGTCGGGCCTCAAAGGCGTTCAGCACAGATACGCAGTATTTT. The encoded protein is CASSRASKAFSTDTQYF.

The gene calls are TRBV28 and TRBJ2-5; 7 nucleotides match TRBD1. Germline trimming cut 1 base from V and 4 bases from J; bases unmatched to any gene: 15. CDR3 length equals 18 residues. CDR1 MDHEN and CDR2 SYDVKM come from the germline V gene. The CDR3 loop reads CASSLSGFSGRGRETQYF. Here the CDR3 DNA reads TGTGCCAGCAGTTTATCAGGTTTCTCGGGCAGGGGGAGAGAGACCCAGTACTTC.

V and J are TRBV2 and TRBJ2-2, with TRBD1 matching 9 bases. V was pared by 7 bases and J by 4 bases, with 4 bases of the junction left unmatched. CDR3 length equals 14 residues. CDR1 SNHLY and CDR2 FYNNEI come from the germline V gene. CDR3 nucleotide sequence: TGTGCCAGCAAAGGGACAGGGAGCACCGGGGAGCTGTTTTTT. Translated: CASKGTGSTGELFF.

As concerns this clonotype: A much larger clone differs by one base, so this may be a read error. The CDR3 DNA is TGTGCCAGCAGCTTAGAGCAGGGAGGAGACCGACCTCGTGAGCAGTACTTC. Its translation is CASSLEQGGDRPREQYF. The rearrangement joins TRBV7-6 to TRBJ2-5; the D gene is possibly TRBD2 (6 bases). CDR3 length: 17 amino acids. Germline V gene data show CDR1 as SGHVS and CDR2 as FNYEAQ. V lost 1 base and J 11 bases, leaving 26 bases between the germline ends. Filled out from reference TRBV7-6 and TRBJ2-5, the complete variable domain reads GAGVSQSPRYKVTKRGQDVALRCDPISGHVSLYWYRQALGQGPEFLTYFNYEAQQDKSGLPNDRFSAERPEGSISTLTIQRTEQRDSAMYRCASSLEQGGDRPREQYFGPGTRLLVL.

The sample holds a few counts of this clonotype. The chain recombines TRBV30 with TRBJ1-5; TRBD1 aligns across 7 bases. Per germline, CDR1 GTSNPN and CDR2 SVGIG (reference sequence). This CDR3 spans 14 amino acids. The V and J ends lost 0 bases and 6 bases, in that order; junction bases with no gene match: 5. CDR3 amino acids: CAWSVRGGGQPQHF. As DNA, the CDR3 is TGTGCCTGGAGTGTAAGAGGGGGCGGTCAGCCCCAGCATTTT.

This clonotype has at least ten counts. The gene calls are TRBV4-2 and TRBJ2-5, with TRBD1 matching over 12 bases. Germline V gene lookup returns CDR1 LGHNA and CDR2 YNFKEQ. This CDR3 has 17 amino acids. The junction had 8 bases not matched to a gene; V was cut back by 1 base and J by 5 bases. CDR3 sequence: CASSQVGGTGGGETQYF. CDR3 DNA sequence: TGTGCCAGCAGCCAAGTAGGCGGGACAGGGGGCGGTGAGACCCAGTACTTC.

The sample holds a few counts of this clonotype. CDR3 region: CASSVSLRGAREYNEQFF. In DNA form, the CDR3 reads TGTGCCAGCAGCGTAAGTTTACGGGGGGCCAGAGAATACAATGAGCAGTTCTTC. The V gene is TRBV9, the J gene TRBJ2-1, with D perhaps TRBD2 (7 bases). V dropped 1 base and J dropped 4 bases, with 21 bases sitting between them. The CDR3 extends over 18 amino acids. CDR1 is SGDLS, CDR2 YYNGEE, per germline. The variable domain in full, completed from reference TRBV9 and TRBJ2-1, reads DSGVTQTPKHLITATGQRVTLRCSPRSGDLSVYWYQQSLDQGLQFLIQYYNGEERAKGNILERFSAQQFPDLHSELNLSSLELGDSALYFCASSVSLRGAREYNEQFFGPGTRLTVL.

The chain links TRBV20-1 to TRBJ1-1; 9 nucleotides agree with TRBD1. With 6 bases clipped from V and 3 bases from J, the junction kept 5 bases outside the gene matches. The V gene's germline CDR1 is DFQATT and CDR2 SNEGSKA (reference sequence). This CDR3 has 13 residues. The CDR3 sequence: CSAHRGHDTEAFF. CDR3 bases: TGCAGTGCCCACAGGGGGCACGACACTGAAGCTTTCTTT.

The sample holds a few counts of this clonotype. The chain combines TRBV20-1 with TRBJ2-2; D is uncertain. V dropped 1 base and J dropped 1 base, with 7 bases sitting between them. The CDR3 is made up of 14 amino acids. Looked up from germline, CDR1 is DFQATT and CDR2 is SNEGSKA (reference sequence). The CDR3 reads CSARVLGNTGELFF. The CDR3 DNA reads TGCAGTGCTAGAGTTCTGGGGAACACCGGGGAGCTGTTTTTT.

Comment on this clonotype: This may come from a read error, since a much larger clone is one base off. The chain recombines TRBV6-5 with TRBJ1-2; no definite D call. V lost 5 bases to trimming and J lost 3 bases, with 13 bases between them. The CDR3 is made up of 14 amino acids. CDR1 MNHEY and CDR2 SVGAGI come from the germline V gene. The CDR3 loop reads CASSTTGRDYGYTF. In nucleotides, the CDR3 is TGTGCCAGCAGTACCACGGGTCGCGACTATGGCTACACCTTC.

This chain links TRBV4-2 with TRBJ1-2, with D unclear. The germline V gene has CDR1 LGHNA and CDR2 YNFKEQ. The V end was cut by 0 bases, the J end by 5 bases, with 10 bases between. This CDR3 is 14 amino acids long. CDR3 residues: CASSQDHNEYGYTF. In DNA, the CDR3 is TGTGCCAGCAGCCAAGATCACAATGAGTATGGCTACACCTTC.

As concerns this clonotype: Since a much larger clone is just one base distant, this may be a read error. No conserved phenylalanine or tryptophan is present at the end of the CDR3, so a read error is the likely explanation. J is TRBJ1-5 and V is TRBV7-2, with 9 bases that match TRBD1. J gave up 5 bases and V 1 base, and 3 bases lay outside the gene matches. In germline, CDR1 is SGHTA, CDR2 FQGNSA. There are 15 residues in the CDR3. The CDR3 DNA sequence: TGTGCCAGCAGCTTAGAGGGGACAGGGTATCAGCCCCAGCATGTT. This encodes CASSLEGTGYQPQHV.

This clonotype was detected many times. The chain is built from TRBV12-3 or TRBV12-4 and TRBJ2-6; unclear D gene. The CDR3 totals 15 residues. V gave up 3 bases and J gave up 1 base, with 7 bases separating them. Here the CDR3 reads CASSFSWSGANVLTF. CDR3 bases: TGTGCCAGCAGTTTCTCGTGGTCTGGGGCCAACGTCCTGACTTTC.

On this clonotype: A much larger clonotype is one base distant, so this may be a read error. The chain is built from TRBV3-1 and TRBJ2-4; TRBD2 matches at 7 bases. The last part of the DNA fits TRBJ2-7 better; the J call may be wrong. The CDR3 contains 16 residues. The germline CDR1 and CDR2 sequences are LGHDT and YNNKEL (reference sequence). The CDR3, as DNA: TGTACCAGCAGCCAAGCGGGCGGGGGACCTACCTACGAGCAGTACTTC. Translated: CTSSQAGGGPTYEQYF.